This entry concerns a single T cell receptor beta chain. As yet, its antigen is unknown. TCRdb processed the RT-PCR reads anew with MiXCR; each CDR3 protein has one entry. In the table there are 650,000 to 850,000 distinct CDR3 sequences, approximately 15% of which are singletons. The sample comes from a study of response to subunit inactivated influenza vaccine. The CDR3 is made up of 12 amino acids. The germline V and J ends were trimmed by 5 bases and 8 bases, with 10 bases remaining between them. Germline assignment: CDR1 SEHNR and CDR2 FQNEAQ (reference sequence). Study outcomes and limitations: Each seasonal influenza vaccination recruits few new T cells, the authors suggested.

The chain has TRBV7-9 and TRBJ2-1; D is perhaps TRBD1 (6 bases). The source was PBMCs from blood, collected roughly 15 days before vaccination. This receptor was taken from a man aged 50-59 years who received an inactivated influenza vaccine. The CDR3 sequence: CASSIQGDEQFF. For the CDR3, the DNA is TGTGCCAGCAGCATACAGGGCGATGAGCAGTTCTTC.